Listed here are 2 T cell receptor beta chains from one sample, sequenced in a study of blood T cell repertoires in COVID-19. Sequencing used immunoSEQ multiplex PCR; TCRdb keeps in-frame clones, though not all of them. Found here are roughly 100,000 clones, about 89% of them singletons; the top ten hold 4.5% to 5.5%. Sequencing was carried out using peripheral blood. The receptors originated from a human donor in a cohort sampled during active COVID-19.

This chain uses TRBV28 with TRBJ1-6; TRBD1 aligns across 10 bases. Germline lookup yields CDR1 MDHEN and CDR2 SYDVKM. This CDR3 comprises 15 residues. Trimming cost V 5 bases and J 9 bases; bases outside gene matches: 7. CDR3 region: CASSPRDRGFSPLHF. The CDR3 DNA is TGTGCCAGCAGTCCGCGGGACAGGGGTTTTTCACCCCTCCACTTT. The full variable domain, with the rest looked up from reference TRBV28 and TRBJ1-6, is DVKVTQSSRYLVKRTGEKVFLECVQDMDHENMFWYRQDPGLGLRLIYFSYDVKMKEKGDIPEGYSVSREKKERFSLILESASTNQTSMYLCASSPRDRGFSPLHFGNGTRLTVT.

This chain joins TRBV18 and TRBJ1-1; D gene unclear. Deletions cut 6 bases from V and 1 base from J, with 9 bases between. Per germline, CDR1 KGHSH and CDR2 LQKENI. This CDR3 contains 13 residues. The CDR3 is CASSRGSNTEAFF. DNA for the CDR3: TGTGCCAGCTCCCGCGGATCGAACACTGAAGCTTTCTTT.